This T cell receptor (beta chain) emerged from a study of beta chain features in type 1 diabetes. Regarding the study as a whole: Shorter TCRB CDR3s, moderately but significantly so, were found in Type 1 diabetes patients in all four CD4+ subsets. Compared with healthy donors, patients appeared to share more similar naive, central memory and regulatory TCRB repertoires.

Of the isolated RNA, all was reverse transcribed, and so the sequenced material was expressed TCRB transcripts. Average reads for naive, central memory and regulatory T cell samples were about 3.7 million. Only in-frame clones appear in the TCRdb table, and some are missing; sequencing was by immunoSEQ multiplex PCR. The profile shows hundreds of thousands of clones, roughly 13% of them singletons. By way of CD45RO/CCR7/CD25/CD127/CD95/CD27, the CD4+ regulatory, stem cell-like memory, central memory and naive cells were sorted. With respect to this clone: What it binds is unknown.

Germline assignment: CDR1 SQVTM and CDR2 ANQGSEA. The CDR3 has 13 amino acids. V lost 3 bases, J lost 1 base, and 8 bases lay in between. This TCR was recovered from a man between 18 and 29 years old with type 1 diabetes. The sample consisted of naive CD4+ T cells from blood. J is TRBJ2-3 and V is TRBV29-1, with D perhaps matching TRBD2 (5 bases). Here the CDR3 DNA reads TGCAGCGTTGAGAGTAGCGGCACAGATACGCAGTATTTT. Its protein product is CSVESSGTDTQYF.